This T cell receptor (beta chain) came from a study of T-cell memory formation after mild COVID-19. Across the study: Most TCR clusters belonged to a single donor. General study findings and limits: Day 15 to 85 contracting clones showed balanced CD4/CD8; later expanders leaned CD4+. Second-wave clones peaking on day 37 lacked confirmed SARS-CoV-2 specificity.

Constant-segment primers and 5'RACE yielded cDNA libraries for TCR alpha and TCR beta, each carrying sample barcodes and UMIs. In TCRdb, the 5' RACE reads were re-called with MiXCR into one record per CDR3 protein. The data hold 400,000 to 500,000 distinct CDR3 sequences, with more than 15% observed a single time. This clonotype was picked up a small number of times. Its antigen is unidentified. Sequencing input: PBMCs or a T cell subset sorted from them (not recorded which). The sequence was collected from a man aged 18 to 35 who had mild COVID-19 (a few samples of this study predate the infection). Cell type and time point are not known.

The DNA for the CDR3 is TGCGCCAGCAGCCAAGGAGACACGTTTGCAGATACGCAGTATTTT. Translation: CASSQGDTFADTQYF. The genes are TRBV4-1 and TRBJ2-3; D is undetermined. Per the germline V gene, CDR1 is MGHRA and CDR2 is YSYEKL. V lost 1 base and J lost 4, with 12 bases in between. This CDR3 has 15 amino acids.